This T cell receptor beta chain derives from a study of T cells in Graves' hyperthyroidism and ophthalmopathy. Study-level results: Classification by a 13 V-J model distinguished ophthalmopathy from stable hyperthyroidism.

TCR beta CDR3 regions were amplified from RNA. A set of HTBI primers served as the primers for a first-round RT-PCR of the TCR CDR3. TCRdb re-called the multiplex PCR reads through MiXCR, storing one row per CDR3 protein. The sample has hundreds of thousands of distinct CDR3 sequences, about 14% seen once. Points on this clonotype: No antigen is known for it.

PBMCs stemmed from around 10 ml fresh peripheral blood. Sequenced sample: blood. This sequence originates from a young woman with Graves' hyperthyroidism.

This CDR3 reads CAITQREDTGELFF. The CDR3 coding sequence is TGTGCCATCACCCAGCGGGAGGACACCGGGGAGCTGTTTTTT. The rearrangement links TRBV10-3 to TRBJ2-2; 9 bases are shared with TRBD2. The CDR3 extends over 14 amino acids. Trimming cost V 7 bases and J 3 bases; bases outside gene matches: 3. CDR1 and CDR2 (germline): ENHRY, SYGVKD.